Presented here are 13 T cell receptor beta chains from one specimen sequenced in a study of blood T cell repertoires in COVID-19. Sequencing used immunoSEQ multiplex PCR; TCRdb keeps in-frame clones, though not all of them. The table has about 310,000 clones, about 85% seen once. Sequences were obtained from PBMCs or T cells enriched from blood (not recorded which). These receptors were collected from a woman aged 25 to 39 who had been exposed to COVID-19.

This clone was recorded a few times. The chain employs TRBV11-2 and TRBJ1-4; 7 nucleotides line up with TRBD1. The germline CDR1 and CDR2 sequences are SGHAT and FQNNGV. J gave up 10 bases and V 8 bases, and 7 bases lay outside the gene matches. CDR3 length: 12 amino acids. Here the CDR3 reads CASDEGAGKLFF. The CDR3 region has the DNA TGTGCCAGCGACGAGGGGGCAGGAAAACTGTTTTTT.

The chain employs TRBV5-1 and TRBJ1-2; D may be TRBD1 (5 bases). This CDR3 region has 12 residues. CDR1 and CDR2 (germline): SGHRS, YFSETQ. Trimming removed 0 bases at V and 6 bases at J, with 6 bases between. CDR3 amino acids: CASSLARDGYTF. CDR3 nucleotide sequence: TGCGCCAGCAGCTTGGCCAGGGATGGCTACACCTTC.

The chain couples TRBV7-9 to TRBJ1-2; 8 bases match TRBD1. V was pared by 5 bases and J by 0 bases, with 11 bases of the junction left unmatched. The germline CDR1 and CDR2 sequences are SEHNR and FQNEAQ (reference sequence). This CDR3 contains 17 residues. CDR3 nucleotide sequence: TGTGCCAGCAGCCCGCCCAGGGGGCTCTATTCTAACTATGGCTACACCTTC. This translates into CASSPPRGLYSNYGYTF.

The CDR3 sequence is CASSPPTGVNSPLHF. CDR3 in DNA: TGTGCCAGCAGCCCGCCGACAGGGGTTAATTCACCCCTCCACTTT. V and J are TRBV7-2 and TRBJ1-6; TRBD1 agrees at 8 bases. There are 15 residues in the CDR3. After removal of 5 bases from V and 6 bases from J, the junction contained 6 bases not matched to a gene. Per the germline V gene, CDR1 is SGHTA and CDR2 is FQGNSA.

This clone has only a few counts. The genes are TRBV28 and TRBJ1-4, with 8 bases aligning to TRBD1. The CDR3 runs to 14 residues. CDR1 is MDHEN and CDR2 is SYDVKM in the germline V gene. Losses at the gene ends were 5 bases for V and 8 bases for J; bases not matched to a gene: 7. The CDR3 nucleotides are TGTGCCAGCAGTCCCGCAGGGGGCGACGAAAAACTGTTTTTT. Translating gives CASSPAGGDEKLFF.

V and J are TRBV3-1 (or the pseudogene TRBV3-2) and TRBJ1-3, with TRBD1 matching 7 bases. The trim removed 4 bases at V and 4 bases at J, leaving 7 bases unmatched. Germline CDR1 is LGHDT and CDR2 is YNNKEL (reference sequence). The CDR3 covers 15 residues. For the CDR3, the DNA is TGTGCCAGCAGCCGGACGGAGGGGGCCGGAAACACCATATATTTT. Translated, it gives CASSRTEGAGNTIYF.

V is TRBV24-1 and J is TRBJ2-5; maybe TRBD1 (5 bases). CDR1 is KGHDR, CDR2 SFDVKD, per germline. CDR3 length equals 15 residues. V was trimmed by 3 bases and J by 3 bases, leaving 13 bases between them. The CDR3 DNA reads TGTGCCACCAGTGATCCTGACAGAGTCAAAGAGACCCAGTACTTC. Translated: CATSDPDRVKETQYF.

This chain uses TRBV29-1 with TRBJ1-1, with TRBD1 as a possible D gene (5 bases). Trimming shortened V by 4 bases and J by 0 bases, and 18 bases separated the two germline ends. From germline, CDR1 is SQVTM and CDR2 ANQGSEA. The CDR3 runs 16 residues. CDR3 amino acids: CSVVGVVQGMNTEAFF. In nucleotides, the CDR3 is TGCAGCGTTGTTGGGGTGGTTCAGGGAATGAACACTGAAGCTTTCTTT.

The rearrangement uses TRBV18 and TRBJ2-5; 12 bases align to TRBD2. The germline gives CDR1 KGHSH, CDR2 LQKENI. V was pared by 0 bases and J by 5 bases, with 4 bases of the junction left unmatched. CDR3 length equals 16 residues. The CDR3 reads CASSPPGLAGWETQYF. The CDR3 DNA is TGTGCCAGCTCACCACCCGGACTAGCGGGATGGGAGACCCAGTACTTC.

V usage is TRBV24-1 and J usage is TRBJ2-7, with TRBD1 matching over 7 bases. This CDR3 has 15 residues. The V gene end was trimmed by 4 bases and the J gene end by 2 bases; junction bases not matched to a gene: 7. Germline lookup yields CDR1 KGHDR and CDR2 SFDVKD. The DNA for the CDR3 is TGTGCCACCAGTGACAAACAGGGGCGGACCTACGAGCAGTACTTC. It codes for CATSDKQGRTYEQYF.

This chain uses TRBV6-5 with TRBJ2-3; 12 nucleotides match TRBD2. This CDR3 is 14 amino acids long. Germline loops: CDR1 MNHEY, CDR2 SVGAGI. V shed 6 bases, J shed 4 bases, and the junction held 2 bases outside the gene matches. CDR3 DNA sequence: TGTGCCAGCAGGCTAGCGGGGGGGGCAGATACGCAGTATTTT. Amino acid sequence: CASRLAGGADTQYF.

This chain connects TRBV21-1 to TRBJ2-5; the table's D call, TRBD1, has no DNA check behind it. TRBV21-1 is an annotated pseudogene. The CDR3 extends over 15 amino acids. The CDR3 loop reads CASSFRDRGQETQYF. In DNA form, the CDR3 reads TGTGCCAGCAGCTTCCGGGACAGGGGGCAAGAGACCCAGTACTTC.

This sequence joins TRBV11-3 and TRBJ2-3, with 7 bases identical to TRBD1. The CDR3 runs 14 residues. J gave up 6 bases and V 4 bases, and 7 bases lay outside the gene matches. The germline V gene encodes CDR1 SGHNT and CDR2 YENEEA. The chain's CDR3 is CASSSLGRGDTQYF. CDR3 in DNA: TGTGCCAGCAGCTCCCTGGGCAGGGGGGATACGCAGTATTTT. The full variable domain, rest sourced from reference TRBV11-3 and TRBJ2-3, is EAGVVQSPRYKIIEKKQPVAFWCNPISGHNTLYWYLQNLGQGPELLIRYENEEAVDDSQLPKDRFSAERLKGVDSTLKIQPAELGDSAVYLCASSSLGRGDTQYFGPGTRLTVL.